This T cell receptor (beta chain) was recovered during a study of a mutant IDH1 vaccine in newly diagnosed glioma. In germline, CDR1 is SGHRS, CDR2 YFSETQ. The V and J ends lost 1 base and 4 bases, in that order; junction bases with no gene match: 4. The CDR3 contains 15 residues. The method was immunoSEQ multiplex PCR; TCRdb's version includes in-frame clones alone and lacks a portion of them. The sample lists tens of thousands of clones; around 60% were seen once. Concerning this clone: Its antigen is unknown.

Sample time point: week 47, end of study. The content of each vaccine dose was 300 ug of mutant IDH1 20-mer peptide, and topical imiquimod accompanied it. The sequenced sample was peripheral blood mononuclear cells (PBMCs), obtained from a glioma patient whose treatment included an IDH1 peptide vaccine. This receptor was taken from a man in his forties or fifties with glioma. Some clones in this sample may be carry-over from other donors' samples. The chain combines TRBV5-1 with TRBJ2-7; the match to TRBD1 covers 11 bases. The DNA of the CDR3 is TGCGCCAGCAGCTTGTCCGGGACAGGGGGTTACGAGCAGTACTTC. Translated: CASSLSGTGGYEQYF.